This T cell receptor (beta chain) was documented in a study of blood T cell repertoires in COVID-19. Looked up from germline, CDR1 is KGHDR and CDR2 is SFDVKD. Trimming pared 1 base from V and 0 bases from J, leaving 10 bases between. The CDR3 extends over 16 amino acids. Sequencing used immunoSEQ multiplex PCR; TCRdb keeps in-frame clones, though not all of them. The data contain roughly 100,000 clones, roughly 80% of them singletons. The sample taken for sequencing was peripheral blood. The TCR comes from a man aged 55 to 69 with acute or convalescent COVID-19. The chain has TRBV24-1 and TRBJ2-3; D is unresolved. The CDR3 reads CATSDFAVASTDTQYF. In DNA form, the CDR3 reads TGTGCCACCAGTGATTTTGCGGTAGCTAGCACAGATACGCAGTATTTT.